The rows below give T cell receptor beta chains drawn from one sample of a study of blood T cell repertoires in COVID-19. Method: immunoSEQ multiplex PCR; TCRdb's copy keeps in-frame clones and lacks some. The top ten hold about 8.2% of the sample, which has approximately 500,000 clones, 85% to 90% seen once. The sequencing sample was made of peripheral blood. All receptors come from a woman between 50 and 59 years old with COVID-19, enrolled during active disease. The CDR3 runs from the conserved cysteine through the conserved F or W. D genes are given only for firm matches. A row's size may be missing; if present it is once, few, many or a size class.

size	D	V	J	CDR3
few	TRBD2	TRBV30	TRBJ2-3	CAWSPRTSGGQDTQYF
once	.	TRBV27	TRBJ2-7	CASSFTTRQLGYYEQYF
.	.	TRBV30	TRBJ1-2	CAWSVGAYGYTF
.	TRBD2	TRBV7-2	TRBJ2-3	CASSAQRGSTDTQYF
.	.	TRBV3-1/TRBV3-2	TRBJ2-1	CASSQWADKGDEQFF
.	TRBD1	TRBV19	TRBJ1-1	CASSPRTGGSNTEAFF
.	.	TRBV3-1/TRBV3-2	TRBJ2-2	CASSAGGTSGELFF
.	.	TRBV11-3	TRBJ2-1	CASSLDPVSYNEQFF
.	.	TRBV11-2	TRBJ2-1	CASSLIRGEQFF
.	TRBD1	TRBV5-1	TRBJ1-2	CASSLAIRTGTVSYGYTF
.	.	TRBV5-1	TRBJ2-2	CASSFGQTGELFF
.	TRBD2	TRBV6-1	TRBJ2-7	CASSEGLAGGYEQYF
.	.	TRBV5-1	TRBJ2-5	CASRAQETQYF
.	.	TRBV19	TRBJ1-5	CASSMGLEAGSRQPQHF
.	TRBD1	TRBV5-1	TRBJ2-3	CASNHANDRELTDTQYF
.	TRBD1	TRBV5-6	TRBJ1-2	CASSRQGERGYTF
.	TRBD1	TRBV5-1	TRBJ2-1	CASSYRQGNYEQFF
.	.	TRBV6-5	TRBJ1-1	CASSPYTNTEAFF
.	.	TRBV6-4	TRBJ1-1	CASSPRAGTEAFF
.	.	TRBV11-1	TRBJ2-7	CASSYSGGEQYF
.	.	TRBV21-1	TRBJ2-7	CARDTPRAEDSNEQYF
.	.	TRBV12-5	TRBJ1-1	CASGLVPGYEGNTEAFF
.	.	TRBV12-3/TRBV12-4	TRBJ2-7	CASSRDGGYEQYF
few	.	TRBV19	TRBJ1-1	CASSIPSGVNTEAFF
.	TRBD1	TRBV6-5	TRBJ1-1	CASSLRTGSHTEAFF
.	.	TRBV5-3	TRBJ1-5	CARSLGLGEATNQPQHF
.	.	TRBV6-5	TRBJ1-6	CGTTGSSYNSPLHF
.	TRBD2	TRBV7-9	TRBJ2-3	CASSLRTSGTDTQYF
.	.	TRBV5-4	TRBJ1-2	CASSVLSREYYGYTF
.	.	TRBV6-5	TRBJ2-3	CASREWDTQYF
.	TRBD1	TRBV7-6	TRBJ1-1	CASSLGGQGRTEAFF
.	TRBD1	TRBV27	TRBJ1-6	CASSFGAQGTNSPLHF
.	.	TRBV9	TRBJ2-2	CASSVELYTGELFF
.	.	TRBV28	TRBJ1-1	CASKSGATEAFF
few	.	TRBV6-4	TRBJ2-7	CAHPQGRDEQYF
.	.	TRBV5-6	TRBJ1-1	CASSLEGMRAEAFF
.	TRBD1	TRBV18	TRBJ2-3	CASSPPRGQRTDTQYF
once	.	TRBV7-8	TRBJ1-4	CASSPRDTANEKLFF
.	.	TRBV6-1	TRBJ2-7	CASSEALLGGIYEQYF
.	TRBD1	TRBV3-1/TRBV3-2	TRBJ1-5	CASSQDVRDRGRNQPQHF
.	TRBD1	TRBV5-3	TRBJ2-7	CARSHLPGQGNYEQYF
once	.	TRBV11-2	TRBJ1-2	CASSSKTGSSNYGYTF
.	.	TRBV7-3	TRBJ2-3	CASSSPPDTQYF
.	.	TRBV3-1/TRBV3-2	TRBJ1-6	CASSQGPRDNSPLHF
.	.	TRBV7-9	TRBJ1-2	CASSRAKHSLEGYGYTF
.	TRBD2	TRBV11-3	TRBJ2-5	CASSSGLAGAGETQYF
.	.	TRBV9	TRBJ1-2	CASSASSQGVYGYTF
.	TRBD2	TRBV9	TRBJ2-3	CASSELAGETDTQYF
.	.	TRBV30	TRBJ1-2	CALWLGGSYGYTF
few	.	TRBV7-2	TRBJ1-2	CASSLGHRSSGGYTF
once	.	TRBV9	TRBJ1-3	CACRGESSGNTIYF
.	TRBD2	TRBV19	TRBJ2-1	CASSIERGGYNEQFF
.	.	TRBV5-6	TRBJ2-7	CASSPPGFSSYEQYF